The entry below describes one T cell receptor (beta chain). This clone was seen more than once but under ten times. It lacks a known antigen. Per-base qualities were not stored, and no clone one base away is much larger. V trim: 4 bases; J trim: 5 bases; unmatched bases: 6. Spanning cysteine to phenylalanine, the CDR3 consists of 14 amino acids. Kept here is only the CDR3 DNA, which spans 42 bases and is read in frame from base 1. CDR1 SGHDT and CDR2 YYEEEE are derived from the germline V gene. The entire isolated RNA was reverse transcribed using the High Capacity cDNA Reverse Transcription Kit, and thus expressed TCRB transcripts were sequenced. Deep immunoSEQ sequencing was performed on naive, central memory and regulatory T cell samples, with an average of around 3.4 million total reads per sample. Sorted cells were lysed in RLT buffer and RNA was extracted with DNase-treated RNeasy Micro or Mini kits, depending on cell number. Each cell subset was processed on its own to prevent cross-contamination, while patient and healthy donor samples were processed together. The immunoSEQ multiplex PCR was used to amplify TCRB sequences from cDNA, yielding 87-bp fragments that span the CDR3 region. Sequencing of the amplicons was performed on the Illumina HiSeq platform. The original pipeline was this. Synthetic template baselines were used to correct PCR bias computationally, reads within Hamming distance 2 were collapsed together, and singletons that could not be merged were discarded. Reads were aligned against IMGT to assign V, D and J genes, CDR3 length and insertions or deletions at six rearrangement sites. Within each subset, clonotype counts were normalized to sorted cell number, and only after that were true diversity and Gini coefficients computed with the tcR R package. Repertoire sharing was quantified using the overlap coefficient calculated on TCRB nucleotide sequences. Held by TCRdb, this immuneACCESS table contains in-frame sequences only and omits some clones. Under half of the omission traces to an unresolved V gene where checked; the cause of the rest is unknown. V, J and clone size reflect that table, while D and trimming were determined from the DNA. This sample is represented by around 160,000 clones; 8% to 9.5% of them were singletons. Clones ranked in the top ten supply 0.45% to 0.55% of the sample.

A single peripheral blood draw of about 116 mL on average was collected from each donor into heparinised tubes. Using a panel that included CD45RO, CCR7, CD25, CD127, CD95 and CD27, naive, central memory, regulatory and stem cell-like memory CD4+ T cells were sorted on a BD FACSAria II. All sorted populations exceeded 95% purity. Right away, PBMCs were isolated by Lymphoprep density gradient centrifugation and were stained directly, with no culture step. So that batch effects would be minimized, each experiment stained and sorted samples in pairs, pairing one healthy donor with one patient. This sample stems from a study of beta chain features in type 1 diabetes (dated by TCRdb to the late 2010s). Background on the whole study: Patients and healthy donors did not differ in mean age, gender distribution, total cell number or subset yield. Across all samples, some 100,000,000 sorted cells were examined, and cell number per subset correlated strongly with RNA yield. In the study, TCRB repertoires of sorted circulating CD4+ T cell subsets from recently diagnosed type 1 diabetes patients were compared with those of matched healthy donors. Regulatory and stem cell-like memory subsets were obtained from only 8 patients and roughly 8 healthy donors, while naive and central memory subsets were obtained from all 30 or so donors.

Study-level results and caveats: The naive, central memory and regulatory TCRB repertoires appeared to resemble one another more closely among patients than among healthy donors. At VDJ recombination sites, patients with type 1 diabetes made fewer insertions and deleted more nucleotides, a pattern implying thymic rearrangement abnormalities. In all four CD4+ subsets, TCRB CDR3 length was moderately but significantly shorter in type 1 diabetes patients. Because small numbers of individuals were included in the HLA sub-analyses, any influence of HLA type on TCRB rearrangement was left unresolved. Because cDNA rather than genomic DNA was sequenced, highly expressing activated cells could have been over-represented, although no difference in activation and CD3 levels was found between groups. Shorter templates might have been favored by PCR, but patient and control samples were amplified and corrected together, so both groups would have been affected equally by any skew.

This sequence originates from a woman aged 18-29 years with type 1 diabetes. The chain joins TRBV5-6 to TRBJ2-5; 9 bases in the junction line up with TRBD1. Source material: central memory CD4+ T cells from blood. The nucleotide sequence reads as follows: TGTGCCAGCAGCACAGGGACAGGGACGGAGACCCAGTACTTC. Its coded protein is CASSTGTGTETQYF.